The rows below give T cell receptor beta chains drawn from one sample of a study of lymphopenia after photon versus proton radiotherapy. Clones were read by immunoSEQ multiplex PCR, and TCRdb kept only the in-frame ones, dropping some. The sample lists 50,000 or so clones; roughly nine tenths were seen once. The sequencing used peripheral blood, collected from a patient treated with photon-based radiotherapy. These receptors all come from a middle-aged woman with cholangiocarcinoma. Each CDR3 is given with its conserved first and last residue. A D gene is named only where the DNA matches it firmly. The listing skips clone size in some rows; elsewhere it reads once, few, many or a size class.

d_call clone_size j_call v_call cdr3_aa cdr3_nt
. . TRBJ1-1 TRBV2 CASAPDRSEAFF TGTGCCAGCGCCCCTGACAGGTCTGAAGCTTTCTTT
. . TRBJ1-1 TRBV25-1 CASSARPQGVTEAFF TGTGCCAGCAGTGCCCGCCCCCAGGGAGTCACTGAAGCTTTCTTT
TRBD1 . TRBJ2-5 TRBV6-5 CASSYGGQGGQETQYF TGTGCCAGCAGTTACGGTGGACAGGGCGGACAAGAGACCCAGTACTTC
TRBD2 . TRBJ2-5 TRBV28 CASSLWASGKETQYF TGTGCCAGCAGTTTATGGGCTAGCGGAAAAGAGACCCAGTACTTC
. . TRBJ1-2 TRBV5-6 CASSLVTGYYGYTF TGTGCCAGCAGCTTGGTTACGGGATACTATGGCTACACCTTC
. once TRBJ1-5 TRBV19 CASSPNTGPKPQHF TGTGCCAGTAGCCCCAATACAGGTCCTAAGCCCCAGCATTTT
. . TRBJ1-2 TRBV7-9 CASSPQRDRTSGYTF TGTGCCAGCAGCCCCCAAAGGGACCGTACAAGTGGCTACACCTTC
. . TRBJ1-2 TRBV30 CAWSVTGAGYTF TGTGCCTGGAGTGTCACAGGCGCTGGCTACACCTTC
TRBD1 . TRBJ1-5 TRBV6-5 CASSLGTATGEPQHF TGTGCCAGCAGTCTAGGGACAGCTACAGGGGAGCCCCAGCATTTT
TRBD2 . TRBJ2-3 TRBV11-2 CASRGGYTDTQYF TGTGCCAGCAGGGGAGGGTACACAGATACGCAGTATTTT
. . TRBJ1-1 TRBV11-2 CASSLVGLGTEAFF TGTGCCAGCAGCTTAGTAGGATTGGGAACTGAAGCTTTCTTT
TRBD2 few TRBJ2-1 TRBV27 CASSGLAGWQEQFF TGTGCCAGCAGCGGACTAGCGGGATGGCAGGAGCAGTTCTTC
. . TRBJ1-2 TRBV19 CASSMDGRTNYGYTF TGTGCCAGTAGTATGGACGGTCGAACTAACTATGGCTACACCTTC
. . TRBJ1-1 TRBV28 CASRPGLNTEAFF TGTGCCAGCAGGCCGGGGCTGAACACTGAAGCTTTCTTT
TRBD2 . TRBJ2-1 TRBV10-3 CASSAPAGGSYNEQFF TGTGCCTCATCTGCACCGGCCGGGGGGTCCTACAATGAGCAGTTCTTC
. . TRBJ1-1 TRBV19 CASSIVSVNTEAFF TGTGCCAGTAGTATAGTATCAGTTAACACTGAAGCTTTCTTT
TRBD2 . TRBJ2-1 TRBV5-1 CASSFREAGYNEQFF TGCGCCAGCAGCTTCCGGGAGGCGGGTTACAATGAGCAGTTCTTC
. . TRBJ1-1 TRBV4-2 CASSPREDTEAFF TGTGCCAGCAGCCCCCGGGAGGACACTGAAGCTTTCTTT
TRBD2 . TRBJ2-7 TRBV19 CASSWTSGDYEQYF TGTGCCAGTAGTTGGACTAGTGGTGACTACGAGCAGTACTTC
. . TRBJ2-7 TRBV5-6 CASSPDTASYEQYF TGTGCCAGCAGCCCAGACACCGCTTCCTACGAGCAGTACTTC
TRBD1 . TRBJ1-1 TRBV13 CASSLAAGGAAFF TGTGCCAGCAGCTTAGCAGCAGGGGGCGCGGCTTTCTTT
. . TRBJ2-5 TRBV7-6 CASSSQALREETQYF TGTGCCAGCAGCTCCCAGGCCCTACGCGAAGAGACCCAGTACTTC
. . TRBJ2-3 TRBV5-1 CASSLAGGKEQYF TGCGCCAGCAGCTTGGCCGGTGGTAAGGAACAGTATTTT
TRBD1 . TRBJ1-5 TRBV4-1 CASSLTHTGVNQPQHF TGCGCCAGCAGCCTAACCCATACAGGGGTAAATCAGCCCCAGCATTTT
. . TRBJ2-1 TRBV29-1 CSECVGGGEQFF TGCAGCGAATGCGTTGGGGGCGGGGAGCAGTTCTTC
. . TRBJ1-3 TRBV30 CAWSPGFVGNTIYF TGTGCCTGGAGTCCTGGGTTTGTAGGAAACACCATATATTTT
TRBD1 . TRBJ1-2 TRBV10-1 CASTDRDYGYTF TGCGCCAGCACCGACAGGGACTATGGCTACACCTTC
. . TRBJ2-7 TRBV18 CASSPPSGYEQYF TGTGCCAGCTCACCACCATCGGGCTACGAGCAGTACTTC
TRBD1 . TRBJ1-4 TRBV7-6 CASSLRKGQGASLGKLFF TGTGCCAGCAGCTTACGTAAGGGACAGGGGGCCTCTTTGGGAAAACTGTTTTTT
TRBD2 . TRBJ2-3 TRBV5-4 CASSEGLASSTDTQYF TGTGCCAGCAGCGAGGGACTAGCGAGTAGCACAGATACGCAGTATTTT
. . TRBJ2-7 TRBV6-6 CASSYLPYEQYF TGTGCCAGCAGTTATTTGCCCTACGAGCAGTACTTC
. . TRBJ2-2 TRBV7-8 CASSLDLNTGELFF TGTGCCAGCAGCTTAGACCTGAACACCGGGGAGCTGTTTTTT
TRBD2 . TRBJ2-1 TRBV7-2 CASSPAGLAGGDQFF TGTGCCAGCAGCCCCGCGGGACTAGCGGGAGGAGATCAGTTCTTC
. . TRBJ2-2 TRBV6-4 CASSAGPTRVTGELFF TGTGCCAGCAGTGCAGGACCGACTCGAGTCACCGGGGAGCTGTTTTTT
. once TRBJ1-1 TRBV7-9 CASSLTEAFF TGTGCCAGCAGCTTAACCGAAGCTTTCTTT
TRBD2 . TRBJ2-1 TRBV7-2 CASSLMAGAYNEQFF TGTGCCAGCAGCTTGATGGCGGGAGCTTACAATGAGCAGTTCTTC
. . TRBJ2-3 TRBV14 CASSPMDLQVDTQYF TGTGCCAGCAGCCCCATGGACCTTCAAGTGGATACGCAGTATTTT
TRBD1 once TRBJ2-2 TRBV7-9 CASSLHQGDTGELFF TGTGCCAGCAGCCTCCACCAGGGGGACACCGGGGAGCTGTTTTTT
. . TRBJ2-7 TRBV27 CASPPYEQYF TGTGCCAGCCCCCCCTACGAGCAGTACTTC
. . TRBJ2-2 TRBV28 CASRTSRGELFF TGTGCCAGCAGGACCAGTCGCGGGGAGCTGTTTTTT
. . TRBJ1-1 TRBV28 CASSLVQGGRNTEAFF TGTGCCAGCAGTTTGGTACAGGGCGGGAGGAACACTGAAGCTTTCTTT
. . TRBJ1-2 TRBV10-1 CARRTPPWGYTF TGCGCCAGGAGGACACCTCCTTGGGGCTACACCTTC
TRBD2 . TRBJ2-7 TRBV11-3 CASSLRGGEQYF TGTGCCAGCAGCTTGCGGGGGGGCGAGCAGTACTTC
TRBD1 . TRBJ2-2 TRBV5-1 CASSRTGGVRGTGELFF TGCGCCAGCAGCCGGACAGGGGGCGTTCGTGGCACCGGGGAGCTGTTTTTT
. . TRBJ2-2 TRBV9 CASRGSSNTGELFF TGTGCCAGCAGGGGGTCTTCGAACACCGGGGAGCTGTTTTTT
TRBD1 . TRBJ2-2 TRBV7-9 CASSLAGTGESGELFF TGTGCCAGCAGCTTAGCCGGGACAGGGGAGAGCGGGGAGCTGTTTTTT
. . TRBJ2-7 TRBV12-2 CASRLAWGEQYF TGTGCAAGTCGCTTAGCCTGGGGCGAGCAGTACTTC
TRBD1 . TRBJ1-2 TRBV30 CAWGPDRGDYGYTF TGTGCCTGGGGTCCGGACAGGGGCGACTATGGCTACACCTTC
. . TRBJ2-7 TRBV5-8 CASSLDAGTNYEQYF TGTGCCAGCAGCTTGGATGCCGGGACAAATTACGAGCAGTACTTC
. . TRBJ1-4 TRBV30 CAWSTTDGWSGKLFF TGTGCCTGGAGTACGACAGATGGATGGAGTGGAAAACTGTTTTTT